This T cell receptor (beta chain) was found in a study of memory CD8 T cells in hepatitis C reinfection. Overall study: A positive HCV RNA test after two negatives ≥60 days apart defined reinfection.

This table comes from immunoSEQ multiplex PCR, and its TCRdb copy is limited to in-frame clones, with some not included. In the table there are tens of thousands of clones, 70% to 90% of which are singletons. The CDR3 covers 13 residues. The V and J ends lost 4 bases and 5 bases, in that order; junction bases with no gene match: 2. Germline V gene lookup returns CDR1 LGHNA and CDR2 YSLEER. Regarding time point: peak reinfection, 3 to 8 weeks after reinfection detection. TCR sequencing was done directly ex vivo on sorted cells, without expansion in vitro. This rearrangement joins TRBV4-3 to TRBJ2-3; 8 nucleotides match TRBD2. This sequence was found in a man younger than 30 with hepatitis C virus infection. Sequenced sample: naive CD8+ T cells sorted from blood. CDR3 in amino acids: CASSPGGVDTQYF. The CDR3 region has the DNA TGCGCCAGCAGCCCCGGGGGGGTAGATACGCAGTATTTT.